The 31 T cell receptor beta chains in this list originate from one sample, sequenced in a study of T cell repertoires in cytomegalovirus infection. These receptors lack a known antigen. In TCRdb, the reads were re-called with MiXCR into one record per CDR3 protein. The data show hundreds of thousands of distinct CDR3 sequences, 30% to 40% seen once. The input for sequencing was cultured PBMCs, taken from culture after CMV antigen stimulation. The source of these receptors is a human donor in good health (CMV status not recorded). Some clones in this sample may be carry-over from other donors' samples.

This chain joins TRBV2 and TRBJ1-1; TRBD1 might be the D (5 bases). Per the germline V gene, CDR1 is SNHLY and CDR2 is FYNNEI. This CDR3 has 13 amino acids. The V gene lost 3 bases and the J gene lost 3 bases, with 8 bases spanning the gap. The DNA of the CDR3 is TGTGCCAGCAGTGAGGGCAGGGACACTGAAGCTTTCTTT. Translation gives CASSEGRDTEAFF.

In this sample, this clonotype turned up many times. This chain links TRBV7-2 with TRBJ1-6, with unresolved D. The CDR3 length is 12 residues. Germline lookup yields CDR1 SGHTA and CDR2 FQGNSA. The ends were cut back, 6 bases at V and 2 bases at J, with 2 bases in the middle. In DNA form, the CDR3 reads TGTGCCAGCAGTCCCTATAATTCACCCCTCCACTTT. Translation gives CASSPYNSPLHF.

The V gene is TRBV12-5, the J gene TRBJ2-1, with D unclear. Trimming shortened V by 5 bases and J by 9 bases, and 20 bases separated the two germline ends. The CDR3 has 15 amino acids. Looked up from germline, CDR1 is LGHNT and CDR2 is FRNRAP. CDR3: CASGLLQRRYAEQFF. CDR3 coding DNA: TGTGCTAGTGGTCTTCTACAGCGCCGTTACGCTGAGCAGTTCTTC. The whole variable domain, filled in from reference TRBV12-5 and TRBJ2-1, reads DARVTQTPRHKVTEMGQEVTMRCQPILGHNTVFWYRQTMMQGLELLAYFRNRAPLDDSGMPKDRFSAEMPDATLATLKIQPSEPRDSAVYFCASGLLQRRYAEQFFGPGTRLTVL.

Of note for this clonotype: The junction and the germline gene differ at one end; a read error may be behind it. The rearrangement links TRBV6-2 or TRBV6-3 to TRBJ2-4; TRBD1 or TRBD2 may be the D gene (5 bases each). The CDR3 is 17 residues long. Germline CDR1 and CDR2: MNHEY and SVGEGT. The CDR3 coding sequence is TGTGCCAGCAGTTACCGAATCGTCGCCGGGGCTGAAAACGTTCAGTACTTC. It specifies CASSYRIVAGAENVQYF.

This clonotype appeared many times. The J gene is TRBJ2-1, the V gene TRBV7-9; 12 nucleotides line up with TRBD2. V shed 9 bases and J 0 bases; nucleotides not matched to a gene: 12. From germline, CDR1 is SEHNR and CDR2 FQNEAQ (reference sequence). This CDR3 spans 18 amino acids. CDR3 DNA sequence: TGTGCCAGTTCCATGACTAGCGGGGGCCTAAGCTCCTACAATGAGCAGTTCTTC. This encodes CASSMTSGGLSSYNEQFF.

V and J are TRBV12-3 or TRBV12-4 and TRBJ2-1; TRBD1 aligns across 7 bases. The length of the CDR3 is 16 residues. The trim removed 8 bases at V and 4 bases at J, leaving 14 bases unmatched. The CDR3 loop is CASCATGVGGYNEQFF. CDR3 sequence (DNA): TGTGCCAGCTGCGCCACAGGGGTGGGTGGGTACAATGAGCAGTTCTTC.

This sequence joins TRBV7-2 and TRBJ2-2; D perhaps matches TRBD1 (7 bases). This CDR3 has 16 residues. The germline V gene has CDR1 SGHTA and CDR2 FQGNSA. The germline V and J ends were trimmed by 1 base and 5 bases, with 14 bases remaining between them. The chain's CDR3 is CASSLVGGGLTGELFF. Here the CDR3 DNA reads TGTGCCAGCAGCTTAGTTGGAGGGGGCTTGACCGGGGAGCTGTTTTTT.

This clonotype occurred a few times. The chain combines TRBV19 with TRBJ1-2, with D unclear. Trimming stripped 9 bases from V and 2 bases from J, with 10 bases between. There are 12 residues in the CDR3. Germline V gene data show CDR1 as LNHDA and CDR2 as SQIVND (reference sequence). Written as DNA, the CDR3 is TGTGCCAGCTTTAAGCCGAACTATGGCTACACCTTC. Residues: CASFKPNYGYTF.

This clonotype has more than one count but fewer than ten. The chain is built from TRBV7-9 and TRBJ2-7, with D hard to call. V lost 5 bases to trimming and J lost 6 bases, with 14 bases between them. This CDR3 region has 13 residues. Germline CDR1 and CDR2: SEHNR and FQNEAQ (reference sequence). CDR3 sequence reads: CASSHPQDVEQYF. CDR3 DNA: TGTGCCAGCAGCCACCCCCAGGACGTCGAGCAGTACTTC.

This clonotype was counted ten times or more. The chain carries TRBV7-8 and TRBJ2-5; TRBD2 matches at 10 bases. CDR1 is SGHVS, CDR2 FQNEAQ, per germline. The V gene end was trimmed by 4 bases and the J gene end by 2 bases; junction bases not matched to a gene: 7. This CDR3 has 16 residues. CDR3 bases: TGTGCCAGCAGCTACTGGGCTAGCGGGAGACAAGAGACCCAGTACTTC. Amino acids: CASSYWASGRQETQYF.

This clonotype was detected a few times. The genes are TRBV4-1 and TRBJ2-1; 15 bases are shared with TRBD2. Germline V CDR1 and CDR2: MGHRA, YSYEKL. V was pared by 4 bases and J by 7 bases, with 8 bases of the junction left unmatched. CDR3 length: 17 residues. In DNA form, the CDR3 reads TGCGCCAGCAGCCTCGGACTAGCGGGGGGGCGTAGGAATGAGCAGTTCTTC. It encodes CASSLGLAGGRRNEQFF.

This rearrangement joins TRBV19 to TRBJ1-2; TRBD1 might be the D (6 bases). Trimming took off 8 bases at V and 5 bases at J, with 15 bases between the two ends. The CDR3 length is 13 residues. From germline, CDR1 is LNHDA and CDR2 SQIVND (reference sequence). The CDR3 spells CASRGGGEYGYTF. In DNA, the CDR3 is TGTGCCAGTCGGGGAGGGGGAGAATATGGCTACACCTTC.

This clonotype has more than one count but fewer than ten. The chain combines TRBV6-5 with TRBJ2-5, with D tentatively TRBD2 (7 bases). Trimming took 6 bases from V and 2 from J, leaving 16 bases between them. The CDR3 sequence is 15 residues long. The germline gives CDR1 MNHEY, CDR2 SVGAGI. For the CDR3, the DNA is TGTGCCAGCAGCCGAGCGGGACATAGTCAAGAGACCCAGTACTTC. As protein: CASSRAGHSQETQYF.

This sequence joins TRBV7-8 and TRBJ2-1, with 11 positions matching TRBD2. V lost 0 bases to trimming and J lost 5 bases; unmatched junction nucleotides: 9. The CDR3 totals 18 residues. The germline gives CDR1 SGHVS, CDR2 FQNEAQ. CDR3 region: CASSLALVAGGLDNEQFF. In nucleotides, the CDR3 is TGTGCCAGCAGCTTAGCGTTGGTAGCGGGGGGGCTGGACAATGAGCAGTTCTTC.

This clonotype has more than one count but fewer than ten. V gene TRBV7-8 combines with J gene TRBJ1-1, with D possibly matching TRBD1 (5 bases). V was shortened by 6 bases and J by 4 bases, with 18 bases between the two germline ends. Germline assignment: CDR1 SGHVS and CDR2 FQNEAQ. The CDR3 spans 15 residues. The CDR3 nucleotides are TGTGCCAGCAGGTCCCAGGGCAATGGGGGCACTGAAGCTTTCTTT. Amino acids: CASRSQGNGGTEAFF. Filled out from reference TRBV7-8 and TRBJ1-1, the complete variable domain reads GAGVSQSPRYKVAKRGQDVALRCDPISGHVSLFWYQQALGQGPEFLTYFQNEAQLDKSGLPSDRFFAERPEGSVSTLKIQRTQQEDSAVYLCASRSQGNGGTEAFFGQGTRLTVV.

The V and J genes are TRBV20-1 and TRBJ1-1; TRBD1 is a possible D gene (5 bases). Germline V gene lookup returns CDR1 DFQATT and CDR2 SNEGSKA (reference sequence). This CDR3 contains 12 residues. V lost 3 bases and J lost 5, with 10 bases in between. Here the CDR3 DNA reads TGCAGTGCTAGTAATAAGGGGACTGAAGCTTTCTTT. The encoded protein is CSASNKGTEAFF.

This chain connects TRBV7-2 to TRBJ2-7; TRBD2 agrees at 11 bases. This CDR3 region has 18 residues. The germline gives CDR1 SGHTA, CDR2 FQGNSA. Trimming removed 1 base from V and 5 bases from J; junction bases left unmatched: 13. The CDR3 bases are TGTGCCAGCAGCTTAGGCCCCCTGCATAGCGGGAGGGGTCACGAGCAGTACTTC. It codes for CASSLGPLHSGRGHEQYF.

In this sample, this clonotype turned up once. A clone one base away is much larger, so this may be a read error. The genes are TRBV7-8 and TRBJ2-2, with D possibly TRBD2 on 5 matching bases. The germline CDR1 and CDR2 sequences are SGHVS and FQNEAQ. Deletions cut 3 bases from V and 4 bases from J, with 12 bases between. CDR3 length: 15 amino acids. In DNA, the CDR3 is TGTGCCAGCAGCTTCGACGGGGTGTCCACCGGGGAGCTGTTTTTT. As protein: CASSFDGVSTGELFF.

There are a few counts of this clonotype. J is TRBJ2-7 and V is TRBV5-6; no firm D call. In germline, CDR1 is SGHDT, CDR2 YYEEEE. CDR3 length: 14 residues. Trimming left V 0 bases short and J 7 bases short, with 14 bases between. The CDR3 loop reads CASSLVGPAREQYF. The CDR3 DNA reads as TGTGCCAGCAGCTTGGTAGGACCTGCGCGGGAGCAGTACTTC.

This clonotype was observed many times. The V gene is TRBV7-2, the J gene TRBJ1-1; D call uncertain. The CDR3 sequence is 13 residues long. The germline V gene has CDR1 SGHTA and CDR2 FQGNSA. The V gene lost 7 bases and the J gene lost 7 bases, with 16 bases spanning the gap. CDR3 protein: CASNAFVGGEAFF. Here the CDR3 DNA reads TGTGCCAGCAACGCCTTCGTAGGAGGTGAAGCTTTCTTT.

This clonotype was recorded a few times. The V gene is TRBV7-2, the J gene TRBJ2-7, with 13 bases aligning to TRBD2. Looked up from germline, CDR1 is SGHTA and CDR2 is FQGNSA. There are 15 residues in the CDR3. V was clipped by 5 bases and J by 3 bases; unmatched bases: 4. CDR3 in amino acids: CASSRTSGSYYEQYF. DNA of the CDR3: TGTGCCAGCAGCCGGACTAGCGGGAGTTACTACGAGCAGTACTTC.

CDR3 loop: CASSLTGSGTEAFF. The CDR3 DNA reads as TGTGCCAGCAGTCTGACGGGGTCGGGCACTGAAGCTTTCTTT. The rearrangement joins TRBV2 to TRBJ1-1, with D unclear. This CDR3 has 14 amino acids. Deletions cut 5 bases from V and 4 bases from J, with 14 bases between. CDR1 and CDR2 from the germline V gene are SNHLY and FYNNEI.

The V and J genes are TRBV7-9 and TRBJ1-2; 7 bases are a match to TRBD1. In germline, CDR1 is SEHNR, CDR2 FQNEAQ (reference sequence). This CDR3 spans 17 amino acids. V shed 6 bases, J shed 5 bases, and the junction held 18 bases outside the gene matches. CDR3 DNA: TGTGCCAGCAGTACTACGGGCGGTACAGGGGAGGAGTATGGCTACACCTTC. Its translation: CASSTTGGTGEEYGYTF.

The rearrangement links TRBV5-4 to TRBJ2-1; 10 bases are shared with TRBD2. After removal of 4 bases from V and 2 bases from J, the junction contained 3 bases not matched to a gene. CDR3 length equals 15 residues. Germline V gene lookup returns CDR1 SGHNT and CDR2 YYREEE (reference sequence). CDR3 region: CASSKRGGTYNEQFF. DNA for the CDR3: TGTGCCAGCAGCAAGCGGGGGGGGACCTACAATGAGCAGTTCTTC.

This sequence joins TRBV12-5 and TRBJ2-3; possibly TRBD2 for D (6 bases). This CDR3 has 15 residues. Trimming took 7 bases from V and 1 from J, leaving 15 bases between them. CDR1 is LGHNT, CDR2 FRNRAP, per germline. The CDR3 loop is CASDSRLGGTDTQYF. Here the CDR3 DNA reads TGTGCTAGTGATTCCCGACTAGGTGGCACAGATACGCAGTATTTT. The variable domain in full, with the rest retrieved from reference TRBV12-5 and TRBJ2-3, is DARVTQTPRHKVTEMGQEVTMRCQPILGHNTVFWYRQTMMQGLELLAYFRNRAPLDDSGMPKDRFSAEMPDATLATLKIQPSEPRDSAVYFCASDSRLGGTDTQYFGPGTRLTVL.

The chain is built from TRBV27 and TRBJ1-1; D possibly corresponds to TRBD1 (5 bases). The V gene lost 0 bases and the J gene lost 4 bases, with 18 bases spanning the gap. Germline lookup yields CDR1 MNHEY and CDR2 SMNVEV (reference sequence). CDR3 length equals 17 residues. CDR3 protein: CASSLSAGDQGATEAFF. In nucleotides, the CDR3 is TGTGCCAGCAGTTTATCGGCCGGGGACCAGGGAGCCACTGAAGCTTTCTTT.

CDR3 loop: CSASDFPGGYTF. CDR3 nucleotide sequence: TGCAGTGCTAGCGACTTCCCGGGTGGCTACACCTTC. V gene TRBV20-1 combines with J gene TRBJ1-2, with unresolved D. The germline gives CDR1 DFQATT, CDR2 SNEGSKA (reference sequence). The germline V and J ends were trimmed by 3 bases and 7 bases, with 12 bases remaining between them. This CDR3 contains 12 residues.

The chain couples TRBV4-3 to TRBJ2-3; TRBD2 might be the D (6 bases). Trimming cost V 1 base and J 7 bases, with 12 bases left between them. The CDR3 consists of 14 residues. CDR1 and CDR2 (germline): LGHNA, YSLEER. The CDR3 coding sequence is TGCGCCAGCAGCCAAGCGAGAAGGGACTATACGCAGTATTTT. Its protein is CASSQARRDYTQYF.

This clonotype was seen a few times. This sequence joins TRBV6-2 or TRBV6-3 and TRBJ2-5; 9 bases are shared with TRBD2. The V segment lost 5 bases and the J segment 6 bases; nucleotides outside the gene matches: 13. The V gene's germline CDR1 is MNHEY and CDR2 SVGEGT. The CDR3 runs 16 residues. The CDR3: CASSHLGAGGAKTQYF. The CDR3 DNA is TGTGCCAGCAGTCACCTTGGAGCGGGGGGAGCGAAGACCCAGTACTTC.

This clonotype was seen a few times. The chain couples TRBV19 to TRBJ1-5, with a tentative D call TRBD1 (5 bases). Germline CDR1 reads LNHDA; CDR2 reads SQIVND (reference sequence). The CDR3 consists of 15 residues. Trimming left V 9 bases short and J 11 bases short, with 26 bases between. Here the CDR3 reads CASTVGPGASLAQHF. As DNA, the CDR3 is TGTGCCAGCACGGTGGGACCGGGAGCATCATTGGCCCAGCATTTT. Together with reference TRBV19 and TRBJ1-5, the CDR3 gives the full variable domain: DGGITQSPKYLFRKEGQNVTLSCEQNLNHDAMYWYRQDPGQGLRLIYYSQIVNDFQKGDIAEGYSVSREKKESFPLTVTSAQKNPTAFYLCASTVGPGASLAQHFGDGTRLSIL.

V is TRBV7-9 and J is TRBJ2-7; 10 positions match TRBD2. V gave up 1 base and J gave up 4 bases; unmatched junction bases: 4. The germline V gene encodes CDR1 SEHNR and CDR2 FQNEAQ (reference sequence). CDR3 length: 15 amino acids. CDR3 DNA: TGTGCCAGCAGCTTAGGGACTAGCGGACAATACGAGCAGTACTTC. It specifies CASSLGTSGQYEQYF. Supplemented by reference TRBV7-9 and TRBJ2-7, the full variable domain reads DTGVSQNPRHKITKRGQNVTFRCDPISEHNRLYWYRQTLGQGPEFLTYFQNEAQLEKSRLLSDRFSAERPKGSFSTLEIQRTEQGDSAMYLCASSLGTSGQYEQYFGPGTRLTVT.